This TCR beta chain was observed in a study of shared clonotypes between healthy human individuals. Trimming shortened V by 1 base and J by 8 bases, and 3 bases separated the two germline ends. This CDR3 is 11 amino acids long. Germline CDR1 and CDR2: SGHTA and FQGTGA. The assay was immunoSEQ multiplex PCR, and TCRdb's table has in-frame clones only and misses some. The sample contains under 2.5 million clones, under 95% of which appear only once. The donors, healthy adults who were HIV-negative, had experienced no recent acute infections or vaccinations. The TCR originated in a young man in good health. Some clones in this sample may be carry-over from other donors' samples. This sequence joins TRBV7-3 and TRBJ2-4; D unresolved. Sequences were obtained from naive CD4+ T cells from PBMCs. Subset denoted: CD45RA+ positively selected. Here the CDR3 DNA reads TGTGCCAGCAGCTTAAGTTACATTCAGTACTTC. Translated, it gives CASSLSYIQYF.